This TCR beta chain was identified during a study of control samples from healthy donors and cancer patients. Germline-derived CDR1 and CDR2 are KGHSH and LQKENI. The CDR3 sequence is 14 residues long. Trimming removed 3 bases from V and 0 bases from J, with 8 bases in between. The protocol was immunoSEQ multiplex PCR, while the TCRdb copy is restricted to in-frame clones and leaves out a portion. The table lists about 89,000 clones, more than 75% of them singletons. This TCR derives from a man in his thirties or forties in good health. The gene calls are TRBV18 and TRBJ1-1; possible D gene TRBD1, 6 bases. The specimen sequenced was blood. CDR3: CASSPGQLNTEAFF. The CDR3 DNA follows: TGTGCCAGCTCACCCGGACAGTTGAACACTGAAGCTTTCTTT.